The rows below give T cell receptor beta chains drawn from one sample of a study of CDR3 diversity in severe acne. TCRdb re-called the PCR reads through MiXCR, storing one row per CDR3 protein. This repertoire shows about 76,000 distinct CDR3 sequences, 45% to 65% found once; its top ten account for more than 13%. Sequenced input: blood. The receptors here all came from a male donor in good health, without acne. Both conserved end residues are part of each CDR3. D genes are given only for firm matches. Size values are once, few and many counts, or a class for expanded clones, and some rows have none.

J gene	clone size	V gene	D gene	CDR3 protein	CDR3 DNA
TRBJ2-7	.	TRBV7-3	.	CASSFAGRGNEQYF	TGTGCCAGCAGCTTCGCGGGACGGGGCAACGAGCAGTACTTC
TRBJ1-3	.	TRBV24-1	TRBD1	CATSDPWTGPWRAGNTIYF	TGTGCCACCAGTGACCCTTGGACAGGGCCATGGAGGGCTGGAAACACCATATATTTT
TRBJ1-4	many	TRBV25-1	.	CARNWIRDINEKLFF	TGTGCCAGGAACTGGATCCGGGACATTAATGAAAAACTGTTTTTT
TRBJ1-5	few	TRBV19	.	CASSIPQNNQPQHF	TGTGCCAGTAGTATTCCCCAGAACAATCAGCCCCAGCATTTT
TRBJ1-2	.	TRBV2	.	CASSSDSPTLGYTF	TGTGCCAGCAGCTCCGACAGCCCCACCCTTGGCTACACCTTC
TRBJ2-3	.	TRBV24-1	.	CATSVYNEQYF	TGTGCCACCAGCGTTTACAATGAGCAGTATTTT
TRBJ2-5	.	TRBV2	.	CASRGMTGYKETQYF	TGTGCCAGCAGGGGAATGACTGGATACAAGGAGACCCAGTACTTC
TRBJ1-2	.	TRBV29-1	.	CSVGGTNRYGYTF	TGCAGCGTTGGAGGGACGAACCGCTATGGCTACACCTTC
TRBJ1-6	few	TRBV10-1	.	CASSEVRDSPLHF	TGCGCCAGCAGTGAGGTCCGGGATTCACCCCTCCACTTT
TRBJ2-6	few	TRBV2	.	CASMAGHGANVLTF	TGTGCCAGCATGGCAGGTCATGGGGCCAACGTCCTGACTTTC
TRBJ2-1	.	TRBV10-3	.	CAICDSSYNEQFF	TGTGCCATCTGTGACAGCTCCTACAATGAGCAGTTCTTC
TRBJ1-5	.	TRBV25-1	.	CASSQDLTEDQPQHF	TGTGCCAGCAGCCAAGATTTGACCGAGGATCAGCCCCAGCATTTT
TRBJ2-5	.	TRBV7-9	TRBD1	CASSSEGTGDQETQYF	TGTGCCAGCAGCTCCGAGGGGACAGGGGACCAAGAGACCCAGTACTTC
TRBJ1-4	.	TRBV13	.	CASSLGSAGDEKLFF	TGTGCCAGCAGCTTAGGCTCGGCAGGTGACGAAAAACTGTTTTTT
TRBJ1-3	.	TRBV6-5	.	CASSRGLLGNTIYF	TGTGCCAGCAGCCGGGGACTTTTAGGAAACACCATATATTTT
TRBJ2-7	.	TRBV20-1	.	CSARDRGRGAYEQYF	TGCAGTGCTAGAGATCGGGGCAGGGGGGCCTACGAGCAGTACTTC
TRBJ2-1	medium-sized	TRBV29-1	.	CSVGGETVSSYNEQFF	TGCAGCGTTGGGGGCGAGACAGTCAGCTCCTACAATGAGCAGTTCTTC
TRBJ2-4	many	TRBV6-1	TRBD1	CASSEALRQGLKNIQYF	TGTGCCAGCAGTGAAGCGCTACGACAGGGATTAAAAAACATTCAGTACTTC
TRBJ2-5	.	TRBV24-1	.	CATSDLNERRVFNQPQYF	TGTGCCACCAGTGATTTGAACGAGCGCAGGGTGTTCAATCAGCCCCAGTACTTC
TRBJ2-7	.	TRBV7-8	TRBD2	CASSYTGTSGREQYF	TGTGCCAGCAGCTATACCGGGACTAGCGGGAGGGAGCAGTACTTC
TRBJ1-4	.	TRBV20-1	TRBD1	CSARGTGREKLFF	TGCAGTGCTAGGGGGACAGGGCGGGAAAAACTGTTTTTT
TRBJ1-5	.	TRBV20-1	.	CSARAYGGWYNQPQHF	TGCAGTGCTAGAGCCTACGGGGGCTGGTACAATCAGCCCCAGCATTTT
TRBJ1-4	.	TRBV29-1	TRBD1	CSGLLGQSEKLFF	TGCAGCGGGTTATTGGGACAGTCCGAAAAACTGTTTTTT
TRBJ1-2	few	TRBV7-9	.	CASSQRDYGYTF	TGTGCCAGCAGCCAGAGGGACTATGGCTACACCTTC
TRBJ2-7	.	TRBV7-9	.	CASSYWRRYEQYF	TGTGCCAGCAGCTACTGGCGGCGCTACGAGCAGTACTTC
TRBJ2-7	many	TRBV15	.	CATSRDPGGVSYEQYF	TGTGCCACCAGCAGAGATCCCGGGGGCGTCTCGTACGAGCAGTACTTC
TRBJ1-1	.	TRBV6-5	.	CASRLHEKTEAFF	TGTGCCAGCAGGCTGCATGAAAAGACTGAAGCTTTCTTT
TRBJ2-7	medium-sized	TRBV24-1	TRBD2	CATSTGGSSYEQYF	TGTGCCACCAGCACGGGCGGGAGCTCCTACGAGCAGTACTTC
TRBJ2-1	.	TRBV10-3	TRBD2	CAISETLAGEVHEQFF	TGTGCCATCAGTGAAACACTAGCGGGAGAAGTACATGAGCAGTTCTTC
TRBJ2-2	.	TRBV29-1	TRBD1	CSVQGQGATGELFF	TGCAGCGTGCAAGGACAGGGGGCGACCGGGGAGCTGTTTTTT
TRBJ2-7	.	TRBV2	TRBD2	CAGTEWSSGKGGQYF	TGTGCCGGCACGGAATGGTCTAGCGGGAAGGGGGGGCAGTACTTC
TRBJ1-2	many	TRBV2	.	CASSESERVLGYTF	TGTGCCAGCAGTGAATCGGAAAGGGTCTTGGGCTACACCTTC
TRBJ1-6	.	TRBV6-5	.	CASSLLTEDSPLHF	TGTGCCAGCAGTCTTCTGACAGAGGATTCACCCCTCCACTTT
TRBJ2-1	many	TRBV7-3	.	CASSLGQGGYNEQFF	TGTGCCAGCAGCTTAGGTCAGGGAGGCTACAATGAGCAGTTCTTC
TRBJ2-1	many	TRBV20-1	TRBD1	CRGTGGRINNEQFF	TGCAGAGGGACAGGGGGCCGGATCAACAATGAGCAGTTCTTC
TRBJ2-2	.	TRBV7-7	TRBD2	CASSRSGSNTGELFF	TGTGCTAGCAGCCGTAGCGGGTCGAACACCGGGGAGCTGTTTTTT
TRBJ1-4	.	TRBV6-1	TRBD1	CASSVTGAPNEKLFF	TGTGCCAGCAGCGTGACAGGGGCACCGAATGAAAAACTGTTTTTT
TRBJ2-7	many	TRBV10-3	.	CVIKGVGAGAYEQYF	TGTGTCATCAAGGGGGTGGGGGCGGGGGCCTACGAGCAGTACTTC
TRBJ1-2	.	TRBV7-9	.	CASSPDSYRDGYTF	TGTGCCAGCAGCCCCGATAGCTACAGGGATGGCTACACCTTC
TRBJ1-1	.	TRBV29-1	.	CSVAPQGVTEAFF	TGCAGCGTTGCGCCACAGGGTGTCACTGAAGCTTTCTTT
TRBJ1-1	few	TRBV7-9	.	CASSLAGGREAFF	TGTGCCAGCAGCTTAGCGGGAGGCCGAGAAGCTTTCTTT
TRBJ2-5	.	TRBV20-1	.	CSARLSQGGETQYF	TGCAGTGCTAGATTGTCACAGGGCGGAGAGACCCAGTACTTC
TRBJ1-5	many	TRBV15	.	CATSRDLPSQPQHF	TGTGCCACCAGCAGAGATCTCCCTAGTCAGCCCCAGCATTTT
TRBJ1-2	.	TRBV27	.	CASGGHNYGYTF	TGTGCCAGCGGAGGGCACAACTATGGCTACACCTTC
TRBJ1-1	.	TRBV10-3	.	CAISILAGGEAFF	TGTGCCATCAGCATCCTAGCGGGGGGTGAAGCTTTCTTT
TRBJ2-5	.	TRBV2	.	CASSGTDETQYF	TGTGCCAGCAGTGGGACCGATGAGACCCAGTACTTC
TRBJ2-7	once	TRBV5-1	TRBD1	CASSLDRGPGQYF	TGCGCCAGCAGCTTGGACAGGGGGCCAGGGCAGTACTTC